This TCR beta chain was obtained from a study of blood T cell repertoires in COVID-19. In its sample, this clone was seen once. Clones were read by immunoSEQ multiplex PCR, and TCRdb kept only the in-frame ones, dropping some. The table has some 98,000 clones, 70% to 85% seen once. Germline CDR1 reads SGHRS; CDR2 reads YFSETQ. V shed 4 bases and J shed 2 bases, with 15 bases lying between them. The CDR3 extends over 15 amino acids. This TCR was recovered from a man between 70 and 80 years old with active or convalescent COVID-19. Sequencing was done on a sample of peripheral blood. V is TRBV5-1 and J is TRBJ1-2; D possibly corresponds to TRBD1 (6 bases). As DNA, the CDR3 is TGCGCCAGCAGCCAAGACAGGCCGGGGAACTATGGCTACACCTTC. This encodes CASSQDRPGNYGYTF. Combining the CDR3 with reference TRBV5-1 and TRBJ1-2 gives the whole variable domain KAGVTQTPRYLIKTRGQQVTLSCSPISGHRSVSWYQQTPGQGLQFLFEYFSETQRNKGNFPGRFSGRQFSNSRSEMNVSTLELGDSALYLCASSQDRPGNYGYTFGSGTRLTVV.